This T cell receptor beta chain is drawn from a study of Graves' ophthalmopathy and Graves' hyperthyroidism. For the study at large: The stable label applied to hyperthyroidism with no ophthalmopathy within 18 months of follow-up. General observations from the study: Most expanded clonotypes in thyroid above 0.001 frequency also showed up in blood.

Concerning this clonotype: Its target is not known.

TCR beta CDR3 regions were amplified from RNA transcripts. RT-PCR in the first round used HTBI primers; a second-round multiplex PCR followed. MiXCR, applied by TCRdb to the multiplex PCR reads, yields one record per CDR3 protein. The top ten hold 8.5% to 14% of the sample, which has around 1,000,000 distinct CDR3 sequences, about two fifths seen once. Germline CDR1 MDHEN, CDR2 SYDVKM. V was trimmed by 4 bases and J by 12 bases, leaving 15 bases between them. This CDR3 contains 12 residues. If patients had other autoimmune diseases, uncontrolled infections, pregnancy or lactation, they were excluded. This clonotype originated in an adult man with Graves' hyperthyroidism. The specimen was peripheral blood or thyroid tissue (not recorded which). V is TRBV28 and J is TRBJ1-1; no definite D call. This CDR3 is CASSSPLPTPFF. The CDR3 DNA follows: TGTGCCAGCAGTTCCCCGCTCCCCACTCCTTTCTTT.